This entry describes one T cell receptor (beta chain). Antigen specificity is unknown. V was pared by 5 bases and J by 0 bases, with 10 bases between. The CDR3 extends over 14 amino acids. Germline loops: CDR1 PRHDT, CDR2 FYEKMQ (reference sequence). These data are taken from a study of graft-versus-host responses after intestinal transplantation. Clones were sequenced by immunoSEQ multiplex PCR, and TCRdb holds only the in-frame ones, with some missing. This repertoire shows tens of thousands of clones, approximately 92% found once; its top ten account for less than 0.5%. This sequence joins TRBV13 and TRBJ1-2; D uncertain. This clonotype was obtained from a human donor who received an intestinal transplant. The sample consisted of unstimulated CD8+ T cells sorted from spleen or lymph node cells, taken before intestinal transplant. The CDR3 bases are TGTGCCAGCAGCCCCCAATCAGCTAACTATGGCTACACCTTC. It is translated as CASSPQSANYGYTF.